This T cell receptor (beta chain) was observed in a study of blood T cell repertoires in COVID-19. Germline assignment: CDR1 SGHRS and CDR2 YFSETQ. V lost 3 bases, J lost 3 bases, and 5 bases stayed unmatched. This CDR3 is 15 amino acids long. TCRdb keeps only in-frame clones here, not all; method: immunoSEQ multiplex PCR. The table shows fewer than 90,000 clones, with 80% to 90% occurring only once. The source material was peripheral blood. The TCR was taken from an elderly woman with active or convalescent COVID-19. V usage is TRBV5-1 and J usage is TRBJ1-5, with TRBD1 matching 8 bases. CDR3 amino acids: CASSSRDRHNQPQHF. CDR3 nucleotides: TGCGCCAGCAGCTCGCGGGACAGGCACAATCAGCCCCAGCATTTT.